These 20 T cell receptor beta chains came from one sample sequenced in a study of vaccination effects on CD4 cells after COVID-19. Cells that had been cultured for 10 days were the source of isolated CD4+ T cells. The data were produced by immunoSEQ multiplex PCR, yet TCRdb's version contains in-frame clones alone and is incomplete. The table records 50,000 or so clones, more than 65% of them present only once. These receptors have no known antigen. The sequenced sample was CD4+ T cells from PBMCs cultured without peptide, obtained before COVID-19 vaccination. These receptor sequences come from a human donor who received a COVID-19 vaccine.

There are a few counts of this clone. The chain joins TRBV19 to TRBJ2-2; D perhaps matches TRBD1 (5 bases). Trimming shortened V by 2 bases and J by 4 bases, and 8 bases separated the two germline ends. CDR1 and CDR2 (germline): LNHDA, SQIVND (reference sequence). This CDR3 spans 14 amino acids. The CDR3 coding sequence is TGTGCCAGTAGTATACAGGGTGCCACCGGGGAGCTGTTTTTT. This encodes CASSIQGATGELFF.

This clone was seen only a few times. CDR3 bases: TGTGCCAGCAGTTACTCGTGGGGTAACACTGAAGCTTTCTTT. The encoded protein is CASSYSWGNTEAFF. V and J are TRBV6-5 and TRBJ1-1; D unresolved. Trimming removed 0 bases from V and 2 bases from J, with 7 bases in between. The V gene's germline CDR1 is MNHEY and CDR2 SVGAGI. The CDR3 extends over 14 amino acids.

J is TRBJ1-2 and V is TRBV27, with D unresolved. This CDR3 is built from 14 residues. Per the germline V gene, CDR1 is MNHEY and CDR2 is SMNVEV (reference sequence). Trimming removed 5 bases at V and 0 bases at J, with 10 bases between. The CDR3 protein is CASSPPGTNYGYTF. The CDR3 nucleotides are TGTGCCAGCAGTCCACCAGGTACTAACTATGGCTACACCTTC.

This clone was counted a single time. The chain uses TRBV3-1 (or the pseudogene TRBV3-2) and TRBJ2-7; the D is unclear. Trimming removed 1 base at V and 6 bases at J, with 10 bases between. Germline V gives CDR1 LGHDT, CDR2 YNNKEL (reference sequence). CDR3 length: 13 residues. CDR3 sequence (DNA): TGTGCCAGCAGCCAAGGCCGAGGTGTCGAGCAGTACTTC. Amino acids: CASSQGRGVEQYF.

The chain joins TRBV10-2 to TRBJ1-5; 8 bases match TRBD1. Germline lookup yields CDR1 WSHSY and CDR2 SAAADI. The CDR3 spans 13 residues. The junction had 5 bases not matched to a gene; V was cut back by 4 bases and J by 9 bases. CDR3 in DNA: TGCGCCAGCAGTGTGGGACAGGAACTGCCCCAGCATTTT. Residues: CASSVGQELPQHF.

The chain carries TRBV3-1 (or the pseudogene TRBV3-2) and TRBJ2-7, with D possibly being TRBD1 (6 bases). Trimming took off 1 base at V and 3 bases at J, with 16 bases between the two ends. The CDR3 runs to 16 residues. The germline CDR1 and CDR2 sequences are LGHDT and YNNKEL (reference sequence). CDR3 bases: TGTGCCAGCAGCCAAGCGACAGGATATCCCCGCTACGAGCAGTACTTC. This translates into CASSQATGYPRYEQYF.

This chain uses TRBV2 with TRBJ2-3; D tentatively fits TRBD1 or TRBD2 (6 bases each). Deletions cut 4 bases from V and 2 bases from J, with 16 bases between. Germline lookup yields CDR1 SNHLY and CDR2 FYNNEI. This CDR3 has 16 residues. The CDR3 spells CASSAELGGFTDTQYF. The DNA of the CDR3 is TGTGCCAGCAGTGCCGAGCTCGGGGGCTTCACAGATACGCAGTATTTT.

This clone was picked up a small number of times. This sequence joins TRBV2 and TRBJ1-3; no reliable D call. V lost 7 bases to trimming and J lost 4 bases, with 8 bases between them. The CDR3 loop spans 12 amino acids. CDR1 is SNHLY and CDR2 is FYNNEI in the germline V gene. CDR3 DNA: TGTGCCAGCATGTCGGGGGGAAACACCATATATTTT. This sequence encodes CASMSGGNTIYF.

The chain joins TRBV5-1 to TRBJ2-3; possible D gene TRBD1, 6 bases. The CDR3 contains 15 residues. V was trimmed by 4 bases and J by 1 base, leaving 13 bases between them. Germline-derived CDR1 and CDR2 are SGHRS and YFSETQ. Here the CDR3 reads CASSMDSSGTDTQYF. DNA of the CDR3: TGCGCCAGCAGCATGGACAGCTCGGGCACAGATACGCAGTATTTT.

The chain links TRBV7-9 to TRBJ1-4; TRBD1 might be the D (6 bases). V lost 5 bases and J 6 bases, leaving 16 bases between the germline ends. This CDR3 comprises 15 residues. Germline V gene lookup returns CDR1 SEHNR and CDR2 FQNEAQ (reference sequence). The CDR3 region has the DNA TGTGCCAGCAGCCCAAAACAGGGATATCATGAAAAACTGTTTTTT. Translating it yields CASSPKQGYHEKLFF.

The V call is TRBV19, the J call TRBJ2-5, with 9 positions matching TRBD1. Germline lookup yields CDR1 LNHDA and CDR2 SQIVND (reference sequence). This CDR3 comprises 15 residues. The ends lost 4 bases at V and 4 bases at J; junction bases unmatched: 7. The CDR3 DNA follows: TGTGCCAGTAGTACAGGGACAGGGCGGATAGAGACCCAGTACTTC. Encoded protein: CASSTGTGRIETQYF.

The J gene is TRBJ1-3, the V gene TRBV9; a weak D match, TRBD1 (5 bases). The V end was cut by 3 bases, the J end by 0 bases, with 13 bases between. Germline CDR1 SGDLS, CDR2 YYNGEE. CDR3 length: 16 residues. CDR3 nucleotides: TGTGCCAGCAGCGACCGGGCGGGGGGCTCTGGAAACACCATATATTTT. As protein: CASSDRAGGSGNTIYF.

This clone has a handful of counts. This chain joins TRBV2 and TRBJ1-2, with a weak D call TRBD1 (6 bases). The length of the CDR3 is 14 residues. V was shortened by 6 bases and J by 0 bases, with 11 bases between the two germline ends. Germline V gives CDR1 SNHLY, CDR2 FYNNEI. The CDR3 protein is CASREQGSNYGYTF. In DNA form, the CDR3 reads TGTGCCAGCAGGGAACAGGGTTCTAACTATGGCTACACCTTC.

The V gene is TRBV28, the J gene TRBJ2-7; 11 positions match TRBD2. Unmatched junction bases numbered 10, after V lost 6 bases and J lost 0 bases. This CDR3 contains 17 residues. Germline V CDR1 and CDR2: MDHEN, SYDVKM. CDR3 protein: CASRHYSGTSGSYEQYF. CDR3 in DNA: TGTGCCAGCAGGCACTACTCCGGGACTAGCGGCTCCTACGAGCAGTACTTC.

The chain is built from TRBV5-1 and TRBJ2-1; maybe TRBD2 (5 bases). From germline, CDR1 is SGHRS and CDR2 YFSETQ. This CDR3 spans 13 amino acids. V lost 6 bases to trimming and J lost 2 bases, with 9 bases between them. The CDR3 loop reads CASTSGTYNEQFF. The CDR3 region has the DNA TGCGCCAGCACCAGCGGAACCTACAATGAGCAGTTCTTC.

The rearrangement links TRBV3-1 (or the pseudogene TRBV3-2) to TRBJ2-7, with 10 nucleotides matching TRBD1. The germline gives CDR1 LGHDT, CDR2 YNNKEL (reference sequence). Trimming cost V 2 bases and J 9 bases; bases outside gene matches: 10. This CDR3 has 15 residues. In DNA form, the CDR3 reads TGTGCCAGCAGCCAATTCGGGACAGGGGCCGTAGGGCAGTACTTC. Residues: CASSQFGTGAVGQYF.

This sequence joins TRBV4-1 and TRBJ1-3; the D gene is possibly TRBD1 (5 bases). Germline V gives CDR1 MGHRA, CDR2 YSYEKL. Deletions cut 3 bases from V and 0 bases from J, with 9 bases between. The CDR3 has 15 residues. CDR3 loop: CASSQDTYSGNTIYF. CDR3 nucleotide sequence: TGCGCCAGCAGCCAGGACACCTACTCTGGAAACACCATATATTTT.

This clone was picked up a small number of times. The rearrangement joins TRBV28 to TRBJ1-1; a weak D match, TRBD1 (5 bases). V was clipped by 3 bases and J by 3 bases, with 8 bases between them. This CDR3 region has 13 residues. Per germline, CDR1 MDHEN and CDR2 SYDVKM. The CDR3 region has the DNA TGTGCCAGCAGTTTGGGGGGGGACACTGAAGCTTTCTTT. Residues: CASSLGGDTEAFF. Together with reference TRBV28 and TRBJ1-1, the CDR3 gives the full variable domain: DVKVTQSSRYLVKRTGEKVFLECVQDMDHENMFWYRQDPGLGLRLIYFSYDVKMKEKGDIPEGYSVSREKKERFSLILESASTNQTSMYLCASSLGGDTEAFFGQGTRLTVV.

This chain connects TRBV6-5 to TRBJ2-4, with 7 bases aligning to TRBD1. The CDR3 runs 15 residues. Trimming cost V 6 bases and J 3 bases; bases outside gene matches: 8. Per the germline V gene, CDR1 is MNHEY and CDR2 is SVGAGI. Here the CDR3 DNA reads TGTGCCAGCAGGAGGGGGCGAGAAGTCAAAAACATTCAGTACTTC. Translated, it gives CASRRGREVKNIQYF.

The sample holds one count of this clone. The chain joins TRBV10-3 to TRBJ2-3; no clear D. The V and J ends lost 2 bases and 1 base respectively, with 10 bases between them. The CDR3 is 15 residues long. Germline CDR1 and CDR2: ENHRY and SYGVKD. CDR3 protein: CAISENGLGTDTQYF. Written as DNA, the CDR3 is TGTGCCATCAGTGAGAATGGGTTAGGCACAGATACGCAGTATTTT.